The 32 T cell receptor beta chains presented below share a single source sample, sequenced in a study of blood T cell repertoires in COVID-19. TCRdb's copy holds only in-frame clones and misses some; the assay was immunoSEQ multiplex PCR. This sample has roughly 500,000 clones, with roughly 89% found just once. Source material: peripheral blood. Source of these receptors: a man aged 18 to 29 with COVID-19, enrolled during active disease.

This clone was detected ten times or more. This chain uses TRBV5-6 with TRBJ1-1, with D unresolved. CDR1 and CDR2 from the germline V gene are SGHDT and YYEEEE. Trimming pared 4 bases from V and 5 bases from J, leaving 18 bases between. This CDR3 has 15 amino acids. In DNA form, the CDR3 reads TGTGCCAGCAGCCTCTTCGGACCGAGGAGGACTGAAGCTTTCTTT. It is translated as CASSLFGPRRTEAFF.

The chain employs TRBV5-6 and TRBJ1-2; 10 nucleotides match TRBD1. Trimming removed 3 bases from V and 9 bases from J; junction bases left unmatched: 2. The CDR3 consists of 12 residues. Germline CDR1 SGHDT, CDR2 YYEEEE. This CDR3 is CASSWDRGSYTF. CDR3 DNA sequence: TGTGCCAGCAGCTGGGACAGGGGAAGCTACACCTTC.

This clone was seen only once. This chain uses TRBV5-6 with TRBJ2-7; possibly TRBD1 for D (6 bases). Trimming pared 2 bases from V and 6 bases from J, leaving 9 bases between. The V gene's germline CDR1 is SGHDT and CDR2 YYEEEE. The CDR3 is made up of 12 amino acids. The CDR3 is CASSFWGREQYF. DNA of the CDR3: TGTGCCAGCAGCTTCTGGGGGCGCGAGCAGTACTTC.

In its sample, this clone was seen once. The chain carries TRBV7-2 and TRBJ1-5; D unclear. The CDR3 is 15 residues long. Germline values: CDR1 SGHTA, CDR2 FQGNSA. Trimming removed 5 bases at V and 2 bases at J, with 13 bases between. CDR3: CASSAPGFGNQPQHF. The CDR3 DNA reads as TGTGCCAGCAGCGCGCCAGGATTCGGCAATCAGCCCCAGCATTTT.

This chain connects TRBV6-5 to TRBJ2-7, with D possibly being TRBD2 (5 bases). CDR3 length equals 14 residues. Germline CDR1 reads MNHEY; CDR2 reads SVGAGI. V lost 5 bases to trimming and J lost 0 bases, with 11 bases between them. CDR3 sequence reads: CASSPAGSSYEQYF. The CDR3 DNA reads as TGTGCCAGCAGTCCCGCTGGGAGCTCCTACGAGCAGTACTTC.

The V gene is TRBV19, the J gene TRBJ2-1; 9 nucleotides align to TRBD2. Germline loops: CDR1 LNHDA, CDR2 SQIVND (reference sequence). Trimming at V came to 3 bases and at J to 7 bases, leaving 7 bases not matched to a gene. The CDR3 extends over 15 amino acids. CDR3 nucleotides: TGTGCCAGTAGTATGGGCGGGGGGGCAGGTAATGAGCAGTTCTTC. Translating it yields CASSMGGGAGNEQFF.

The chain's CDR3 is CASHEENTDTQYF. CDR3 coding DNA: TGTGCCAGTCATGAGGAAAACACAGATACGCAGTATTTT. The gene calls are TRBV19 and TRBJ2-3; D unclear. Trimming left V 8 bases short and J 2 bases short, with 11 bases between. CDR3 length: 13 amino acids. CDR1 is LNHDA, CDR2 SQIVND, per germline (reference sequence).

This chain connects TRBV18 to TRBJ2-1, with D possibly TRBD2 on 6 matching bases. The length of the CDR3 is 15 residues. Between the trimmed V and J ends, which lost 8 bases and 1 base, there was a span of 15 bases. Germline values: CDR1 KGHSH, CDR2 LQKENI. CDR3 DNA: TGTGCCAGCCTACTGGGGCGGGGTTCCTACAATGAGCAGTTCTTC. Translation: CASLLGRGSYNEQFF.

J is TRBJ2-7 and V is TRBV5-1, with 8 bases identical to TRBD1. V lost 5 bases, J lost 3 bases, and 10 bases stayed unmatched. The length of the CDR3 is 15 residues. CDR1 is SGHRS, CDR2 YFSETQ, per germline. The CDR3 sequence: CASRRSGTGIYEQYF. DNA for the CDR3: TGCGCCAGCAGACGCTCCGGGACAGGAATCTACGAGCAGTACTTC.

The chain joins TRBV5-4 to TRBJ1-2; D perhaps matches TRBD1 (5 bases). This CDR3 is 12 amino acids long. Germline V gene lookup returns CDR1 SGHNT and CDR2 YYREEE (reference sequence). Between the trimmed V and J ends, which lost 4 bases and 10 bases, there was a span of 14 bases. The CDR3 here is CASSGQGPIYTF. The CDR3 region has the DNA TGTGCCAGCAGCGGGCAGGGCCCCATCTACACCTTC.

The chain employs TRBV5-4 and TRBJ2-3, with a weak D call TRBD2 (7 bases). V lost 6 bases, J lost 1 base, and 21 bases lay in between. CDR1 SGHNT and CDR2 YYREEE come from the germline V gene (reference sequence). The CDR3 covers 17 residues. CDR3 amino acids: CASTWGGSPTGTDTQYF. The CDR3 DNA reads TGTGCCAGCACCTGGGGGGGCTCTCCTACCGGCACAGATACGCAGTATTTT.

The rearrangement uses TRBV5-4 and TRBJ1-3, with TRBD1 identical over 9 bases. V lost 4 bases, J lost 4 bases, and 6 bases stayed unmatched. The CDR3 is 15 amino acids. Germline CDR1 and CDR2: SGHNT and YYREEE (reference sequence). CDR3 nucleotides: TGTGCCAGCAGCCCACAGGGGGCAGACGGAAACACCATATATTTT. This codes for CASSPQGADGNTIYF.

A note on this clone: An end of the junction differs from the germline gene, which may be a read error. This chain uses TRBV7-7 with TRBJ2-3; 8 bases match TRBD2. The germline V gene has CDR1 SSHAT and CDR2 FNYEAQ (reference sequence). There are 16 residues in the CDR3. The CDR3 coding sequence is TGTGCTAGCAGCAAAGAAGCGGGAGTTGGTACAGATACGCAGTATTTT. Protein sequence: CASSKEAGVGTDTQYF.

This chain connects TRBV7-3 to TRBJ2-1; 11 nucleotides match TRBD2. The CDR3 runs 15 residues. Germline V gene sequence: CDR1 SGHTA, CDR2 FQGTGA. The junction had 7 bases not matched to a gene; V was cut back by 5 bases and J by 7 bases. The CDR3 region is CASSPGWTSGNEQFF. The DNA for the CDR3 is TGTGCCAGCAGCCCCGGATGGACTAGCGGGAATGAGCAGTTCTTC. Full variable domain (outside the CDR3, taken from reference TRBV7-3 and TRBJ2-1): GAGVSQTPSNKVTEKGKYVELRCDPISGHTALYWYRQSLGQGPEFLIYFQGTGAADDSGLPNDRFFAVRPEGSVSTLKIQRTERGDSAVYLCASSPGWTSGNEQFFGPGTRLTVL.

The chain combines TRBV2 with TRBJ1-6; D gene ambiguous. This CDR3 has 15 residues. V shed 1 base and J shed 9 bases, with 13 bases lying between them. Germline CDR1 and CDR2: SNHLY and FYNNEI. The CDR3 DNA is TGTGCCAGCAGTGAAGTCCCGGTCTACGGTTCACCCCTCCACTTT. It codes for CASSEVPVYGSPLHF.

The V gene is TRBV2, the J gene TRBJ2-7; 9 nucleotides line up with TRBD1. V shed 7 bases and J 4 bases; nucleotides not matched to a gene: 8. CDR3 size: 14 residues. Looked up from germline, CDR1 is SNHLY and CDR2 is FYNNEI. The CDR3 protein is CASNPGQGVYEQYF. As DNA, the CDR3 is TGTGCCAGCAATCCGGGACAGGGTGTGTACGAGCAGTACTTC.

As DNA, the CDR3 is TGTGCCAGCAGCTTAGGTTATTTACGGGAAAAACTGTTTTTT. Translation: CASSLGYLREKLFF. The chain employs TRBV7-9 and TRBJ1-4, with no clear D. V was trimmed by 1 base and J by 8 bases, leaving 11 bases between them. Germline lookup yields CDR1 SEHNR and CDR2 FQNEAQ (reference sequence). This CDR3 is built from 14 residues.

CDR3 in amino acids: CASSLDPRIPWSSGQETQYF. CDR3 nucleotides: TGTGCCAGCAGCTTAGACCCACGTATCCCCTGGAGTAGCGGCCAAGAGACCCAGTACTTC. V usage is TRBV11-2 and J usage is TRBJ2-5; D possibly corresponds to TRBD2 (6 bases). V lost 0 bases, J lost 1 base, and 24 bases lay in between. This CDR3 is 20 amino acids long. Per the germline V gene, CDR1 is SGHAT and CDR2 is FQNNGV.

The chain has TRBV28 and TRBJ2-4, with D possibly being TRBD2 (5 bases). The CDR3 sequence is 14 residues long. V shed 6 bases and J shed 1 base, with 10 bases lying between them. Germline V CDR1 and CDR2: MDHEN, SYDVKM. The CDR3 reads CASRGGGAKNIQYF. The DNA of the CDR3 is TGTGCCAGCAGGGGCGGAGGTGCCAAAAACATTCAGTACTTC.

The CDR3 DNA reads as TGCAGCGCCATCACGGGGGGTCGTGGCACTGAAGCTTTCTTT. Translated: CSAITGGRGTEAFF. The rearrangement joins TRBV29-1 to TRBJ1-1, with a weak D call TRBD1 (5 bases). V lost 7 bases to trimming and J lost 4 bases, with 19 bases between them. The CDR3 length is 14 residues. The germline gives CDR1 SQVTM, CDR2 ANQGSEA.

The V gene is TRBV11-3, the J gene TRBJ2-3; TRBD2 matches at 8 bases. Germline-derived CDR1 and CDR2 are SGHNT and YENEEA. This CDR3 comprises 16 residues. V shed 5 bases and J 3 bases; nucleotides not matched to a gene: 10. The CDR3 region is CASSPRRAGETDTQYF. Written as DNA, the CDR3 is TGTGCCAGCAGCCCCCGGCGAGCGGGAGAGACAGATACGCAGTATTTT.

Only a few counts were recorded for this clone. The V gene is TRBV19, the J gene TRBJ2-1; 8 bases are a match to TRBD2. Trimming cost V 3 bases and J 6 bases; bases outside gene matches: 7. The CDR3 covers 15 residues. Germline CDR1 LNHDA, CDR2 SQIVND (reference sequence). The CDR3 is CASSISSAGVNEQFF. CDR3 sequence (DNA): TGTGCCAGTAGTATTTCTTCAGCGGGAGTCAATGAGCAGTTCTTC. The full variable domain, its missing parts supplied by reference TRBV19 and TRBJ2-1, is DGGITQSPKYLFRKEGQNVTLSCEQNLNHDAMYWYRQDPGQGLRLIYYSQIVNDFQKGDIAEGYSVSREKKESFPLTVTSAQKNPTAFYLCASSISSAGVNEQFFGPGTRLTVL.

The J gene is TRBJ2-3, the V gene TRBV5-4; unclear D gene. CDR1 is SGHNT and CDR2 is YYREEE in the germline V gene (reference sequence). Trimming stripped 2 bases from V and 3 bases from J, with 4 bases between. CDR3 size: 12 residues. CDR3 sequence (DNA): TGTGCCAGCAGCTTTCAAACAGATACGCAGTATTTT. Its translation is CASSFQTDTQYF.

J is TRBJ2-7 and V is TRBV19, with TRBD2 identical over 9 bases. The V segment lost 4 bases and the J segment 0 bases; nucleotides outside the gene matches: 4. CDR3 length: 15 amino acids. Germline assignment: CDR1 LNHDA and CDR2 SQIVND (reference sequence). The CDR3 loop reads CASSTIAGASYEQYF. CDR3 nucleotide sequence: TGTGCCAGTAGTACCATAGCGGGAGCCTCCTACGAGCAGTACTTC. The complete variable domain, with remaining parts taken from reference TRBV19 and TRBJ2-7, reads DGGITQSPKYLFRKEGQNVTLSCEQNLNHDAMYWYRQDPGQGLRLIYYSQIVNDFQKGDIAEGYSVSREKKESFPLTVTSAQKNPTAFYLCASSTIAGASYEQYFGPGTRLTVT.

The V gene is TRBV6-4, the J gene TRBJ2-7, with D possibly TRBD1 on 5 matching bases. Germline V lookup: CDR1 MRHNA, CDR2 SNTAGT. Trimming left V 2 bases short and J 3 bases short, with 8 bases between. CDR3 length: 13 amino acids. The CDR3: CASSDRQGYEQYF. CDR3 nucleotides: TGTGCCAGCAGTGACCGGCAGGGCTACGAGCAGTACTTC.

This rearrangement joins TRBV27 to TRBJ2-2; D is perhaps TRBD2 (7 bases). The germline V gene has CDR1 MNHEY and CDR2 SMNVEV (reference sequence). This CDR3 is built from 19 residues. V lost 5 bases to trimming and J lost 0 bases, with 22 bases between them. CDR3 residues: CASSLYIGGGRSNTGELFF. As DNA, the CDR3 is TGTGCCAGCAGTCTTTATATTGGGGGGGGGCGTTCGAACACCGGGGAGCTGTTTTTT.

The J gene is TRBJ1-4, the V gene TRBV10-1; tentative D call: TRBD1 (6 bases). The CDR3 is 17 amino acids. CDR1 and CDR2 from the germline V gene are WNHNN and SYGVQD (reference sequence). The V end was cut by 0 bases, the J end by 6 bases, with 17 bases between. Here the CDR3 DNA reads TGCGCCAGCAGTGAGTCGCTCAAGGGGGTATCATATGAAAAACTGTTTTTT. Protein: CASSESLKGVSYEKLFF.

The chain has TRBV3-1 (or the pseudogene TRBV3-2) and TRBJ2-3; 7 bases are shared with TRBD1. Germline CDR1 and CDR2: LGHDT and YNNKEL (reference sequence). The CDR3 totals 14 residues. The junction had 7 bases not matched to a gene; V was cut back by 4 bases and J by 6 bases. The CDR3 DNA sequence: TGTGCCAGCAGCCTGGCACAGGGGAGCGATACGCAGTATTTT. Amino acid sequence: CASSLAQGSDTQYF.

The chain has TRBV12-3 or TRBV12-4 and TRBJ1-2; D ambiguous. Deletions cut 2 bases from V and 4 bases from J, with 8 bases between. The CDR3 extends over 13 amino acids. CDR3 coding DNA: TGTGCCAGCAGTTTACAGGCCGCCTATGGCTACACCTTC. Amino acid sequence: CASSLQAAYGYTF.

This clone was seen a few times. Other DNA sequences in this specimen translate into the identical CDR3. V usage is TRBV7-2 and J usage is TRBJ2-5; 8 bases map to TRBD1. The junction had 2 bases not matched to a gene; V was cut back by 4 bases and J by 4 bases. Looked up from germline, CDR1 is SGHTA and CDR2 is FQGNSA. There are 13 residues in the CDR3. The CDR3 nucleotides are TGTGCCAGCAGCTCTGACAGGGGAGAGACCCAGTACTTC. Encoded protein: CASSSDRGETQYF.

The V call is TRBV5-1, the J call TRBJ2-7; D may be TRBD1 (6 bases). The CDR3 sequence is 14 residues long. The V gene's germline CDR1 is SGHRS and CDR2 YFSETQ. Trimming left V 0 bases short and J 4 bases short, with 11 bases between. The CDR3 DNA sequence: TGCGCCAGCAGCTTGGAGGGACACCCTTACGAGCAGTACTTC. Its translation is CASSLEGHPYEQYF.

The chain has TRBV6-5 and TRBJ2-3; 10 bases match TRBD2. This CDR3 comprises 16 residues. The germline V gene encodes CDR1 MNHEY and CDR2 SVGAGI. V shed 0 bases, J shed 5 bases, and the junction held 5 bases outside the gene matches. The CDR3 spells CASSYSRAGGVDTQYF. CDR3 nucleotides: TGTGCCAGCAGTTACTCGCGAGCGGGAGGGGTAGATACGCAGTATTTT.